This T cell receptor beta chain appears in the sequencing data of a study of CD8 T cells in ankylosing spondylitis. The study's findings and limits: A TCR beta motif of several highly homologous variants seemed to mark ankylosing spondylitis blood. Matched synovial fluid from ankylosing spondylitis patients was reported to be enriched for disease-linked clones.

V was cut by 0 bases and J by 1 base, with 12 bases left in between. The length of the CDR3 is 16 residues. CDR1 and CDR2 (germline): SGHDN, FVKESK. Quantitative 5'-RACE with molecular barcodes produced the TCR beta libraries. TCRdb re-called the 5' RACE reads with MiXCR, one entry per CDR3 protein. The sample holds 200,000 to 250,000 distinct CDR3 sequences, approximately 20% seen once. This clonotype was observed a few times. Its target is not known. Sample: blood, either unsorted or a sorted T cell fraction (not recorded which). The V and J genes are TRBV14 and TRBJ1-2; D is possibly TRBD1 (5 bases). This clonotype originated in a male donor with ankylosing spondylitis. The CDR3, as DNA: TGTGCCAGCAGCCAAGATGGGTACAGGCTTAACTATGGCTACACCTTC. Its translation: CASSQDGYRLNYGYTF.